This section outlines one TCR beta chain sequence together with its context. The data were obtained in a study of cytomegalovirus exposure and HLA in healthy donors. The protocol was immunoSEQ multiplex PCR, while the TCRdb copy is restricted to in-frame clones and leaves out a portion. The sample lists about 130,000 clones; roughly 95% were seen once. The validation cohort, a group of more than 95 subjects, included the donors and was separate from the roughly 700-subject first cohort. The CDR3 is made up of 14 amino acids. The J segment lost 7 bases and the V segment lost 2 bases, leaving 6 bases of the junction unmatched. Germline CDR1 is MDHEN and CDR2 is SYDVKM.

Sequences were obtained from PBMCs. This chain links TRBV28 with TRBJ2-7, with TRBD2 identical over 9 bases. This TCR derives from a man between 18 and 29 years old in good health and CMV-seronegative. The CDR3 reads CASSLVAGVREQYF. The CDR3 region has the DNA TGTGCCAGCAGTTTAGTAGCGGGAGTTCGTGAGCAGTACTTC.